This T cell receptor (beta chain) was sequenced during a study of human T cells and chemical hapten exposure. Study information: Diphenylcyclopropenone was applied weekly to patients' scalps across the roughly 23-week study. General study results and limits: There were significantly more large CDR3 similarity clusters among expanded TCRs than among controls.

This clonotype was seen many times. What it binds is not known. The library tagged each cDNA molecule with unique molecular identifiers. Using its own MiXCR run on the RACE reads, TCRdb lists one record per CDR3 protein. The sample has about 64,000 distinct CDR3 sequences, approximately 10% seen once. Germline CDR1 MNHEY, CDR2 SVGEGT. The CDR3 runs 13 residues. Trimming shortened V by 5 bases and J by 3 bases, and 9 bases separated the two germline ends. Time point meaning: patch test 3, about 24 weeks after DPC sensitization. Described treatment: therapeutic diphenylcyclopropenone sensitization with weekly scalp DPC. Total RNA was isolated from whole blood that had not been fractionated.

This receptor was obtained from a woman in her twenties or thirties with alopecia areata. Some clones in this sample may be carry-over from other donors' samples. Material: whole blood, obtained in connection with sensitization to the hapten diphenylcyclopropenone (DPC). The chain is built from TRBV6-2 or TRBV6-3 and TRBJ2-3; D not certain. The CDR3 sequence is CASSPRRTDTQYF. The CDR3 DNA reads as TGTGCCAGCAGTCCACGTCGTACAGATACGCAGTATTTT.